Reported below is one TCR beta chain. No antigen is known for it. The CDR3 has 16 amino acids. J lost 3 bases, V lost 4 bases, and 9 bases had no gene match. The germline V gene encodes CDR1 SGHRS and CDR2 YFSETQ. Reverse transcribing all isolated RNA meant expressed TCRB transcripts were sequenced. Some clones are missing from TCRdb's copy, which holds only in-frame ones; the method was immunoSEQ multiplex PCR. The sample consists of about 210,000 clones, 11% of them appearing once. This record comes from a study of beta chain features in type 1 diabetes. Study observations and caveats: People with Type 1 diabetes carried modestly yet significantly shorter TCRB CDR3s in all four CD4+ subsets.

V gene TRBV5-1 combines with J gene TRBJ1-1; 10 nucleotides align to TRBD1. The TCR sequence derives from a man aged 18 to 35 in good health. Sequenced input: central memory CD4+ T cells from blood. The chain's CDR3 is CASSPGQGYVDTEAFF. Here the CDR3 DNA reads TGCGCCAGCAGCCCGGGACAGGGGTACGTCGACACTGAAGCTTTCTTT.